These T cell receptor beta chains were read from a single sample in a study of beta chain features in type 1 diabetes. The repertoire was sequenced with immunoSEQ multiplex PCR; TCRdb's copy has only in-frame clones and lacks some. The table includes 240,000 or so clones, roughly 22% detected once. The sample consisted of naive CD4+ T cells from blood. Source of these receptors: a woman in her 40s with type 1 diabetes. Both conserved end residues are part of each CDR3. A D gene is named only where the DNA matches it firmly. Expanded clones get a size class; other rows say once, few or many, or leave the size out.

TRBJ2-1,TRBV29-1,few,TRBD1,TGCAGCGTAAACAGGGGCAGTGAGCAGTTCTTC,CSVNRGSEQFF
TRBJ1-1,TRBV7-2,few,TRBD1,TGTGCCAGCAGCCCAGGGACAGCGAACACTGAAGCTTTCTTT,CASSPGTANTEAFF
TRBJ1-1,TRBV5-4,few,TRBD1,TGTGCCAGCAGCTTTAGGACAGGGGGGAACACTGAAGCTTTCTTT,CASSFRTGGNTEAFF
TRBJ2-7,TRBV25-1,few,.,TGTGCCAGCAGTGAGGCTCCTTACGAGCAGTACTTC,CASSEAPYEQYF
TRBJ2-1,TRBV19,.,TRBD2,TGTGCCAGTAATTCCCCTAGCGGGGGTGAGCAGTTCTTC,CASNSPSGGEQFF
TRBJ2-5,TRBV29-1,few,TRBD2,TGCAGCGTTGAACCGGGACTAACGGCGAAGACCCAGTACTTC,CSVEPGLTAKTQYF
TRBJ1-5,TRBV6-6,.,.,TGTGCCAGCAGTTCTCACGAGGGCAATCAGCCCCAGCATTTT,CASSSHEGNQPQHF
TRBJ1-4,TRBV29-1,.,.,TGCAGCGTTGGTGGGGAGCGGAATGAAAAACTGTTTTTT,CSVGGERNEKLFF
TRBJ2-3,TRBV15,.,TRBD2,TGTGCCACCAGCCCCACCGCGCGGGGGGAGGCCACGAATACGCAGTATTTT,CATSPTARGEATNTQYF
TRBJ2-6,TRBV9,.,.,TGTGCCAGCAGCGTAGGGGTTGGGTCGGGCGTCCTGACTTTC,CASSVGVGSGVLTF
TRBJ2-2,TRBV5-4,few,.,TGTGCCAGCAGTTTTGGGCTTCCAAACACCGGGGAGCTGTTTTTT,CASSFGLPNTGELFF
TRBJ1-5,TRBV7-2,.,.,TGTGCCAGCAGCGGCATCGGGGGGGTCAATCAGCCCCAGCATTTT,CASSGIGGVNQPQHF
TRBJ1-4,TRBV4-2,.,TRBD1,TGTGCCAGCAGCCAAGGGTCGGGACAGCGCGTTGAAAAACTGTTTTTT,CASSQGSGQRVEKLFF
TRBJ2-3,TRBV7-3,few,.,TGTGCCAGCAGCTTACGGGGTTCCACAGATACGCAGTATTTT,CASSLRGSTDTQYF
TRBJ2-3,TRBV9,few,TRBD2,TGTGCCAGCAGCTCCCGGACTAGCATCGGTACGCAGTATTTT,CASSSRTSIGTQYF
TRBJ1-3,TRBV9,.,TRBD1,TGTGCCAGCAGCGTCACAGGGGGGTCCTCTGGAAACACCATATATTTT,CASSVTGGSSGNTIYF
TRBJ2-1,TRBV9,.,.,TGTGCCAGCAGCCGCGGCGGGGACTCCTACAATGAGCAGTTCTTC,CASSRGGDSYNEQFF
TRBJ1-2,TRBV6-6,few,TRBD1,TGTGCCAGCAGGAGTACCGGGACAGGGAGCTATGGCTACACCTTC,CASRSTGTGSYGYTF
TRBJ2-3,TRBV21-1,few,.,TGTGCCAGCAGCAAAGTGGGCTTCTGCACAGATACGCAGTATTTT,CASSKVGFCTDTQYF
TRBJ2-7,TRBV5-1,few,.,TGCGCCAGCAGCTTGGCCGGCGGGACCTACGAGCAGTACTTC,CASSLAGGTYEQYF
TRBJ1-5,TRBV2,few,TRBD1,TGTGCCAGCAGTGAAGCTACAGGGGTCAATCAGCCCCAGCATTTT,CASSEATGVNQPQHF
TRBJ1-3,TRBV14,.,.,TGTGCCAGCAGCAGAACCTACTCTGGAAACACCATATATTTT,CASSRTYSGNTIYF
TRBJ2-3,TRBV11-2,.,TRBD2,TGTGCCAGTGCCCTCAGCGGGGGTTTCACAGATACGCAGTATTTT,CASALSGGFTDTQYF
TRBJ2-1,TRBV30,.,TRBD2,TGTGCCTGGAGTACGTCTAGCGGGAGGGAGCAGTTCTTC,CAWSTSSGREQFF
TRBJ1-6,TRBV5-4,few,.,TGTGCCAGCAGCTTGATCCCCCGGGATTCACCCCTCCACTTT,CASSLIPRDSPLHF
TRBJ2-5,TRBV7-2,.,.,TGTGCCAGCAGCCGACCAGGGGTGGAAGAGACCCAGTACTTC,CASSRPGVEETQYF
TRBJ2-7,TRBV5-1,.,.,TGCGCCAGCAGCTTCGGACAGACCTACGAGCAGTACTTC,CASSFGQTYEQYF
TRBJ1-2,TRBV29-1,.,.,TGCAGCGCACGGGGCGGGGATTGGTATGGCTACACCTTC,CSARGGDWYGYTF
TRBJ1-1,TRBV4-3,.,.,TGCGCCAGCAGCCAAGAGGACAGAGCTCCCGGGGGGGTTGAAGCTTTCTTT,CASSQEDRAPGGVEAFF
TRBJ2-2,TRBV7-2,.,.,TGTGCCAGCAGCCGTTACACCGGGGAGCTGTTTTTT,CASSRYTGELFF
TRBJ2-7,TRBV29-1,.,.,TGCAGCGTTGTGTGGCAGGGAATTCGGGAGCAGTACTTC,CSVVWQGIREQYF
TRBJ1-5,TRBV4-3,few,TRBD1,TGCGCCAGCAGCCAAGTATCCCCGGGACAGGGCTATCAGCCCCAGCATTTT,CASSQVSPGQGYQPQHF
TRBJ2-7,TRBV7-2,.,.,TGTGCCAGCAGCTTACTACCCCCTCGCGAGCAGTACTTC,CASSLLPPREQYF
TRBJ2-5,TRBV29-1,.,TRBD1,TGCAGCGTTGGTGACAGGGGTGAGACCCAGTACTTC,CSVGDRGETQYF
TRBJ2-6,TRBV27,.,.,TGTGCCAGCAGTTTACGCTCTGGGGCCAACGTCCTGACTTTC,CASSLRSGANVLTF
TRBJ2-1,TRBV5-1,.,.,TGCGCCAGCAGACAGGTCGCCTACAATGAGCAGTTCTTC,CASRQVAYNEQFF
TRBJ2-1,TRBV18,.,TRBD2,TGTGCCAGCTCCGCGGGAGATGATGCCTCCTACAATGAGCAGTTCTTC,CASSAGDDASYNEQFF
TRBJ2-7,TRBV28,.,TRBD1,TGTGCCAGCAGTTCGGGACAGTCCTACGAGCAGTACTTC,CASSSGQSYEQYF
TRBJ1-5,TRBV14,.,.,TGTGCCAGCAGCCAAGATCGGAGTCAGCCCCAGCATTTT,CASSQDRSQPQHF
TRBJ2-2,TRBV5-1,few,.,TGCGCCAGCAGCGGGGCGGTGAACACCGGGGAGCTGTTTTTT,CASSGAVNTGELFF
TRBJ2-1,TRBV5-1,.,TRBD2,TGCGCCAGCAGCTTAGCGGGAGGGCCGAATGAGCAGTTCTTC,CASSLAGGPNEQFF
TRBJ2-5,TRBV15,few,.,TGTGCCACCAGCACCCGCCTGGACGGGGCCCAGTACTTC,CATSTRLDGAQYF
TRBJ1-2,TRBV7-2,few,.,TGTGCCAGCAGCTTAGACAGATCTAACTATGGCTACACCTTC,CASSLDRSNYGYTF
TRBJ1-5,TRBV4-2,few,.,TGTGCCAGCAGCTCCGGGGATCAGCCCCAGCATTTT,CASSSGDQPQHF
TRBJ1-2,TRBV7-2,few,TRBD1,TGTGCCAGCAGCTTAGGACAGGGAGGCTATGGCTACACCTTC,CASSLGQGGYGYTF
TRBJ1-2,TRBV30,few,TRBD1,TGTGCCTGCAACCGGGACAGCTATGGCTACACCTTC,CACNRDSYGYTF
TRBJ2-3,TRBV29-1,few,.,TGCAGCGTTCGTGCGCTCTCGGTCTCCACAGATACGCAGTATTTT,CSVRALSVSTDTQYF
TRBJ2-7,TRBV9,.,.,TGTACCAGCAGCGTCGGGACACAGCCCACCGAGCAGTACTTC,CTSSVGTQPTEQYF
TRBJ1-1,TRBV9,.,.,TGTGCCAGCAGCGTAGACGGATTCGGGTTTGAAGCTTTCTTT,CASSVDGFGFEAFF
TRBJ1-2,TRBV29-1,few,TRBD1,TGCAGCGTCGAGTTACTACTGGGACAGGGAGACGGCTACACCTTC,CSVELLLGQGDGYTF
TRBJ2-2,TRBV4-3,.,TRBD1,TGCGCCAGCAGCCCCCGGACAGGCCTCTCCACCGGGGAGCTGTTTTTT,CASSPRTGLSTGELFF
TRBJ2-2,TRBV5-1,.,.,TGCGCCAGCAGCTTGAGCAGACTGGCCACCGGGGAGCTGTTTTTT,CASSLSRLATGELFF
TRBJ2-2,TRBV11-2,.,TRBD1,TGTGCCAGCAGCCCTCCCGGGACAGGGCTAACCGGGGAGCTGTTTTTT,CASSPPGTGLTGELFF
TRBJ2-5,TRBV7-3,.,TRBD1,TGTGCCAGCAGCTTTCAGGGGGCTGGAGAGACCCAGTACTTC,CASSFQGAGETQYF
TRBJ2-5,TRBV6-6,once,TRBD1,TGTGCCAGCAGTAAGGGACAGGGGGAGGGGGAGACCCAGTACTTC,CASSKGQGEGETQYF
TRBJ1-2,TRBV28,few,.,TGTGCCTATAGCGAGGGGGTAAACTATGGCTACACCTTC,CAYSEGVNYGYTF
TRBJ1-5,TRBV29-1,.,TRBD1,TGCAGCGTCCTAGAGACAGGGGCGCCCCAGCATTTT,CSVLETGAPQHF